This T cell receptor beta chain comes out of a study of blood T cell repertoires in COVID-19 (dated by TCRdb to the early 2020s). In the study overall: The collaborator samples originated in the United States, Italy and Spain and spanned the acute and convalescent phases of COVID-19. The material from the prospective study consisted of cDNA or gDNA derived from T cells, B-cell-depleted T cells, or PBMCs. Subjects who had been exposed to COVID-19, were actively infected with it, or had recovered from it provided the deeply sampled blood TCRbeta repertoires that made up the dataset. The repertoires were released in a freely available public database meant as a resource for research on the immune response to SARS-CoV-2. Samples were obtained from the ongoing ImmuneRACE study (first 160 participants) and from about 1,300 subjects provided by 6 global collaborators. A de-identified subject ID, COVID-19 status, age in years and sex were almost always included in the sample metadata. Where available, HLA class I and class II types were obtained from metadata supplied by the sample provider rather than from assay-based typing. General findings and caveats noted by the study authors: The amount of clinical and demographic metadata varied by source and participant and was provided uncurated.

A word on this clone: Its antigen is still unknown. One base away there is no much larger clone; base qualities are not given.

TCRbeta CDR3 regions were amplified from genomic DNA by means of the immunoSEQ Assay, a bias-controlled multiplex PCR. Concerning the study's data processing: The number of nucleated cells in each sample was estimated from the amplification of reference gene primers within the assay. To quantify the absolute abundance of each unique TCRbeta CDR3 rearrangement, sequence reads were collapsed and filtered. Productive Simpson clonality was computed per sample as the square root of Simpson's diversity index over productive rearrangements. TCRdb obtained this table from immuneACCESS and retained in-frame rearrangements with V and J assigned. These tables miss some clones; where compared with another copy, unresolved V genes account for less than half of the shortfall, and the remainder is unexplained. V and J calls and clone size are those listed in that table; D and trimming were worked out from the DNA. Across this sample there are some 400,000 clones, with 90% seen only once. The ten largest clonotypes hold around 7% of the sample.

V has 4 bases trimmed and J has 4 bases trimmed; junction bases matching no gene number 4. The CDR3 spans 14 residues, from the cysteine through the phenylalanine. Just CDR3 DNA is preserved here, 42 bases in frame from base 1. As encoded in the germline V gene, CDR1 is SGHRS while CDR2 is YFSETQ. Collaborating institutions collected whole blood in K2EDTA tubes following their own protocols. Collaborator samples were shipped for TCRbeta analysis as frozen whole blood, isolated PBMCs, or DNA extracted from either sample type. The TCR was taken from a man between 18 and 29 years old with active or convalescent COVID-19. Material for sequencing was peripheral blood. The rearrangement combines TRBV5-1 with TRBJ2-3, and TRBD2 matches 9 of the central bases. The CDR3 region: CASSPLAGADTQYF. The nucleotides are TGCGCCAGCAGCCCGTTAGCGGGGGCAGATACGCAGTATTTT.